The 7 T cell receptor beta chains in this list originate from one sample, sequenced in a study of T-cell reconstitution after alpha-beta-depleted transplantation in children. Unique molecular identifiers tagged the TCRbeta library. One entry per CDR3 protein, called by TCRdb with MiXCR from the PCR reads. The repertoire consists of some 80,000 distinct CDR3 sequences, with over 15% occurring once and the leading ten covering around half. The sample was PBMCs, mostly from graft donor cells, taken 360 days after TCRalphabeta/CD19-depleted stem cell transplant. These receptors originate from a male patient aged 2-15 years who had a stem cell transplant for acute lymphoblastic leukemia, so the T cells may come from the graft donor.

The CDR3: CASSYSETQYF. CDR3 in DNA: TGTGCCAGCAGTTACTCCGAGACCCAGTACTTC. The chain is built from TRBV6-5 and TRBJ2-5; D gene unclear. Trimming left V 0 bases short and J 5 bases short, with 1 base between. CDR3 size: 11 residues. Germline values: CDR1 MNHEY, CDR2 SVGAGI.

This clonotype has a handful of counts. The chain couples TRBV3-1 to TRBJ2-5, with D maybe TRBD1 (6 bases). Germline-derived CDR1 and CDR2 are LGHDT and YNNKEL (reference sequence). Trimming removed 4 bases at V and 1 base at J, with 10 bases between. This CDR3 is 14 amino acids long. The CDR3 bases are TGTGCCAGCAGCCTCCGACAGGTCCAAGAGACCCAGTACTTC. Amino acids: CASSLRQVQETQYF.

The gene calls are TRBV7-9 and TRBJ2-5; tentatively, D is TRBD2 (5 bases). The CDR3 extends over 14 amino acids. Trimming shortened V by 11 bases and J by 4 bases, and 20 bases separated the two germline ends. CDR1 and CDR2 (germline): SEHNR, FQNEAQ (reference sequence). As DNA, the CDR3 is TGTGCCCTCAGTTCGGGGAAGGCGGGAGAGACCCAGTACTTC. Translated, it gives CALSSGKAGETQYF.

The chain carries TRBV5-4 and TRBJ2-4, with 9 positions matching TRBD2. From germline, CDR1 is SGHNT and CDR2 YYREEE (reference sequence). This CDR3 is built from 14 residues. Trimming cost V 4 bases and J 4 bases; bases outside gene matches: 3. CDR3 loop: CASSGLAKKNIQYF. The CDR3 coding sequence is TGTGCCAGCAGCGGACTAGCGAAAAAAAACATTCAGTACTTC.

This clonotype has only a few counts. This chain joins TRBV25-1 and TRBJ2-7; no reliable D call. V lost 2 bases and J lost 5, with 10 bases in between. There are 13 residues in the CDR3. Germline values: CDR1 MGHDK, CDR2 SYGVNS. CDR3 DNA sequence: TGTGCCAGCAGTGAAGGGTTCGCGGACGAGCAGTACTTC. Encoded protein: CASSEGFADEQYF.

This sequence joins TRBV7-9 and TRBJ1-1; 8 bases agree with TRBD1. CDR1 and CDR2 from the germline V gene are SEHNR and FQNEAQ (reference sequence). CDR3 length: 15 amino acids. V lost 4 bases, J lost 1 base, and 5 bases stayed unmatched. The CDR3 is CASSWVGTGNTEAFF. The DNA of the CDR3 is TGTGCCAGCAGCTGGGTGGGGACAGGGAACACTGAAGCTTTCTTT.

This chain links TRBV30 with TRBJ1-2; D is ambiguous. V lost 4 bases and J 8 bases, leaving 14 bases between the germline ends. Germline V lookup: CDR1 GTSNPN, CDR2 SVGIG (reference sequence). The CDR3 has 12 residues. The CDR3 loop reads CAWIGNSWGYTF. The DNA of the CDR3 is TGTGCCTGGATAGGGAATTCGTGGGGCTACACCTTC.